This T cell receptor (beta chain) was identified in a study of OX40 agonist ivuxolimab in advanced cancers. Study results and caveats: CD4+ and CD8+ T cells in blood underwent clonal expansion by week 6 at 0.1 to 3.0 mg/kg. More expanded clones were found, on average, in CD8+ than in CD4+ T cells.

Clones were sequenced by immunoSEQ multiplex PCR, and TCRdb holds only the in-frame ones, with some missing. The sample has around 95,000 clones, about 89% seen once. Comment on this clone: Its antigen is still unknown.

Source: CD4+ or CD8+ T cells sorted from blood, taken in a trial of the OX40 agonist ivuxolimab. This clonotype originated in an adult with an advanced solid tumor such as melanoma, head and neck, liver or kidney cancer.

The CDR3 nucleotides are TGTGCCAGCAGTCGGACCTCGACGAAGGAGCTGTTTTTT. This sequence encodes CASSRTSTKELFF. The genes are TRBV6-5 and TRBJ2-2; D is uncertain. The CDR3 covers 13 residues. The V gene's germline CDR1 is MNHEY and CDR2 SVGAGI. Deletions cut 5 bases from V and 10 bases from J, with 14 bases between.